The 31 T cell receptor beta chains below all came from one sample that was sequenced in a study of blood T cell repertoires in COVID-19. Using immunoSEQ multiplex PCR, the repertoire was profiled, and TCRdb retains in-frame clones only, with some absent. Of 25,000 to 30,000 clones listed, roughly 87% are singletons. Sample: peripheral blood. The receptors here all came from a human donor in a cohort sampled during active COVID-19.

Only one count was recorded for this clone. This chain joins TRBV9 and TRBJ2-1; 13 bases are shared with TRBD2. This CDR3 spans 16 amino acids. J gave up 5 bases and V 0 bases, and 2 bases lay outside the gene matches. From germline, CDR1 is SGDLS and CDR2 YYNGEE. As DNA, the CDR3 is TGTGCCAGCAGCGTAGGGACTAGCGGGGGCCACAATGAGCAGTTCTTC. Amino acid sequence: CASSVGTSGGHNEQFF. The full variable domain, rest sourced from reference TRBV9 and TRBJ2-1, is DSGVTQTPKHLITATGQRVTLRCSPRSGDLSVYWYQQSLDQGLQFLIQYYNGEERAKGNILERFSAQQFPDLHSELNLSSLELGDSALYFCASSVGTSGGHNEQFFGPGTRLTVL.

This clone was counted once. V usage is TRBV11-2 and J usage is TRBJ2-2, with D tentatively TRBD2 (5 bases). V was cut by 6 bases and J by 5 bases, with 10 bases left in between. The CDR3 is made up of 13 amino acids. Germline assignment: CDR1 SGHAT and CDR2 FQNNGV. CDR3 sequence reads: CASRQLETGELFF. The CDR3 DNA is TGTGCCAGCAGACAACTAGAAACCGGGGAGCTGTTTTTT. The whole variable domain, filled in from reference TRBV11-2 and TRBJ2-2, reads EAGVAQSPRYKIIEKRQSVAFWCNPISGHATLYWYQQILGQGPKLLIQFQNNGVVDDSQLPKDRFSAERLKGVDSTLKIQPAKLEDSAVYLCASRQLETGELFFGEGSRLTVL.

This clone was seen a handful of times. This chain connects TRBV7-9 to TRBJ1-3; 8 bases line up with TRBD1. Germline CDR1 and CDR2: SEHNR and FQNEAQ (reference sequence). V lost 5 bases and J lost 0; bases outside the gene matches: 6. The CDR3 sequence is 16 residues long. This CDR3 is CASSHHTGGSGNTIYF. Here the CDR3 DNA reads TGTGCCAGCAGCCACCATACAGGGGGCTCTGGAAACACCATATATTTT.

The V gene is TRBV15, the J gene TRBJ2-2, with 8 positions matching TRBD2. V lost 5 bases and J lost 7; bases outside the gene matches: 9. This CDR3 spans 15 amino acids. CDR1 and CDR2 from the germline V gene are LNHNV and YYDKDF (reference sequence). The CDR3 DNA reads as TGTGCCACCAGCCCCCCCGGGGGGGAAGGCGGGGAGCTGTTTTTT. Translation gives CATSPPGGEGGELFF.

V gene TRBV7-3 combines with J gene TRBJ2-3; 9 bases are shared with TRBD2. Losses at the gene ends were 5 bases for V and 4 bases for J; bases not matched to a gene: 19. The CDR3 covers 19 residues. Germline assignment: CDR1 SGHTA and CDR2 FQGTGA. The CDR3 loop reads CASSPISSSAGGRPDTQYF. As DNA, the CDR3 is TGTGCCAGCAGCCCCATTTCATCAAGTGCGGGGGGGCGACCAGATACGCAGTATTTT.

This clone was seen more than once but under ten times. This chain's CDR3 is CASSYSLQGEASNQPQHF. The DNA of the CDR3 is TGTGCCAGCAGTTACTCGTTACAGGGGGAGGCTAGCAATCAGCCCCAGCATTTT. The chain carries TRBV6-2 or TRBV6-3 and TRBJ1-5; TRBD1 matches at 8 bases. CDR1 and CDR2 (germline): MNHEY, SVGEGT. The CDR3 sequence is 18 residues long. After removal of 0 bases from V and 0 bases from J, the junction contained 7 bases not matched to a gene.

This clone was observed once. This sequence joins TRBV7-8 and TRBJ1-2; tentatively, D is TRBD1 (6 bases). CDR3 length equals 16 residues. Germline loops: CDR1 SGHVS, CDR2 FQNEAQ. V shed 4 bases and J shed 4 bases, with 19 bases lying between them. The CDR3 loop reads CASSSPPRGGIYGYTF. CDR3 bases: TGTGCCAGCAGCTCCCCCCCCAGGGGAGGGATCTATGGCTACACCTTC.

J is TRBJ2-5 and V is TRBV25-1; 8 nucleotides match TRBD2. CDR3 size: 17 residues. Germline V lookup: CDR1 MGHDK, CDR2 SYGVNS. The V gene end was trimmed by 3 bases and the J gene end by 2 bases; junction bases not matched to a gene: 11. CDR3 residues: CASSDIQLTSGQETQYF. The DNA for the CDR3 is TGTGCCAGCAGTGACATCCAACTAACTAGCGGACAAGAGACCCAGTACTTC. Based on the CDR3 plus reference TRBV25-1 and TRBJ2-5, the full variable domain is EADIYQTPRYLVIGTGKKITLECSQTMGHDKMYWYQQDPGMELHLIHYSYGVNSTEKGDLSSESTVSRIRTEHFPLTLESARPSHTSQYLCASSDIQLTSGQETQYFGPGTRLLVL.

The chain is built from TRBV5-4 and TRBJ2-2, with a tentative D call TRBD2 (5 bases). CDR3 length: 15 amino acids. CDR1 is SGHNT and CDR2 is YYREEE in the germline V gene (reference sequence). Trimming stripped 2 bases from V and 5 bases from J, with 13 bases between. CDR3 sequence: CASSFASPGTGELFF. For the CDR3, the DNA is TGTGCCAGCAGCTTCGCTAGCCCCGGGACCGGGGAGCTGTTTTTT.

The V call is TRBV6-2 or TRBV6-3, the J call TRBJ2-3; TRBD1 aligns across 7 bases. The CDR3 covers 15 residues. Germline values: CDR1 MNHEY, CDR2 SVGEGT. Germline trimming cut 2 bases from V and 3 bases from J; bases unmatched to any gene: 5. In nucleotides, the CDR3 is TGTGCCAGCAGTTACATGGGACAGACAACAGATACGCAGTATTTT. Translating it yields CASSYMGQTTDTQYF.

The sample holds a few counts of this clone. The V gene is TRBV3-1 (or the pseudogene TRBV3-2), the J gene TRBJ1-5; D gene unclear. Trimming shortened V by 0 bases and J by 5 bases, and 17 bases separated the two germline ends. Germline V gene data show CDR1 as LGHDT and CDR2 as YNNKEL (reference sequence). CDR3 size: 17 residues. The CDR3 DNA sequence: TGTGCCAGCAGCCAAGAGTGTGCTTTGTGGAGTCATCAGCCCCAGCATTTT. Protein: CASSQECALWSHQPQHF.

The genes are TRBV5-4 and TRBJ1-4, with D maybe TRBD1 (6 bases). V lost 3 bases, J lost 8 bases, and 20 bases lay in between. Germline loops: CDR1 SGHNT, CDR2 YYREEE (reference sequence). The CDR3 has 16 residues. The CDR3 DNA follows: TGTGCCAGCAGCTCCCGGTGGGGGGGGCTAGAAGAAAAACTGTTTTTT. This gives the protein CASSSRWGGLEEKLFF. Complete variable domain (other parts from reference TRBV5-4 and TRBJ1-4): ETGVTQSPTHLIKTRGQQVTLRCSSQSGHNTVSWYQQALGQGPQFIFQYYREEENGRGNFPPRFSGLQFPNYSSELNVNALELDDSALYLCASSSRWGGLEEKLFFGSGTQLSVL.

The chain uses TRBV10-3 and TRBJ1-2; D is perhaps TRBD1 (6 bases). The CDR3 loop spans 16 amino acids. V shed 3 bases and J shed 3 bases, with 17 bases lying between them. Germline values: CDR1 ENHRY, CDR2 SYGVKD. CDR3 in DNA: TGTGCCATCAGTGAAAGGGGGGGCGATTTACACTATGGCTACACCTTC. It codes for CAISERGGDLHYGYTF.

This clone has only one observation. In DNA form, the CDR3 reads TGTGCCAGCAGCTTAGTCAGGGTTGCCTATGGCTACACCTTC. Protein: CASSLVRVAYGYTF. This chain connects TRBV7-8 to TRBJ1-2; maybe TRBD1 (5 bases). Germline CDR1 SGHVS, CDR2 FQNEAQ. This CDR3 contains 14 residues. Trimming removed 1 base from V and 4 bases from J, with 10 bases in between.

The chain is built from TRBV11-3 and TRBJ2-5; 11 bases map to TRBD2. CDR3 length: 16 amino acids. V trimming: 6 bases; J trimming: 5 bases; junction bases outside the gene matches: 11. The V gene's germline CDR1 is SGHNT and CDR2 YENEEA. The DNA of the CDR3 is TGTGCCAGCAGTCTAAATAGCGGGGGGGCCGCGGAGACCCAGTACTTC. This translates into CASSLNSGGAAETQYF.

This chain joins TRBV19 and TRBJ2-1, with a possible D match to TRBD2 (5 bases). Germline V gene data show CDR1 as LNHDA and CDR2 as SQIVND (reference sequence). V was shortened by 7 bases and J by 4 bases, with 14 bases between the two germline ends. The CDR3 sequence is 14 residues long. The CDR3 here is CASTQRLAYNEQFF. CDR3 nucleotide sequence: TGTGCCAGTACTCAACGGCTAGCTTACAATGAGCAGTTCTTC. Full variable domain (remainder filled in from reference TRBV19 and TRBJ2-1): DGGITQSPKYLFRKEGQNVTLSCEQNLNHDAMYWYRQDPGQGLRLIYYSQIVNDFQKGDIAEGYSVSREKKESFPLTVTSAQKNPTAFYLCASTQRLAYNEQFFGPGTRLTVL.

CDR3 bases: TGTGCCAGCAGCAAAGCTATAAGGGGGCAGGATTGCACAGATACGCAGTATTTT. Amino acid sequence: CASSKAIRGQDCTDTQYF. J is TRBJ2-3 and V is TRBV21-1; the D call TRBD1 from the table was never checked on the DNA. TRBV21-1 is a pseudogene segment. This CDR3 region has 18 residues.

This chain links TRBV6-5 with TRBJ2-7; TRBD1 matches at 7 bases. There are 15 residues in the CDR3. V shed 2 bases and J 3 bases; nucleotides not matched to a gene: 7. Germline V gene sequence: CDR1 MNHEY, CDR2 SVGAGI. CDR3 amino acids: CASSYAIGGDYEQYF. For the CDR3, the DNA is TGTGCCAGCAGTTACGCTATAGGGGGCGACTACGAGCAGTACTTC.

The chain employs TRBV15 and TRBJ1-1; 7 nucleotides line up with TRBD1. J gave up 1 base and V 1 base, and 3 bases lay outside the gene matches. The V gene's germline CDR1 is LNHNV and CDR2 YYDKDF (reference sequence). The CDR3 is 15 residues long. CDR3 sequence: CATSRGQGGNTEAFF. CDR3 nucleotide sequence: TGTGCCACCAGCAGAGGACAGGGAGGGAACACTGAAGCTTTCTTT.

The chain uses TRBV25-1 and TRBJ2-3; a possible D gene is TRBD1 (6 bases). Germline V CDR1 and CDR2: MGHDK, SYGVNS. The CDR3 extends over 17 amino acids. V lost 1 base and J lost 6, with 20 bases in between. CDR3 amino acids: CASSEFKAGVHSDTQYF. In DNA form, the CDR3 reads TGTGCCAGCAGTGAATTTAAGGCAGGGGTACACAGTGATACGCAGTATTTT. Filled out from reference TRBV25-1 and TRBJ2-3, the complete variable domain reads EADIYQTPRYLVIGTGKKITLECSQTMGHDKMYWYQQDPGMELHLIHYSYGVNSTEKGDLSSESTVSRIRTEHFPLTLESARPSHTSQYLCASSEFKAGVHSDTQYFGPGTRLTVL.

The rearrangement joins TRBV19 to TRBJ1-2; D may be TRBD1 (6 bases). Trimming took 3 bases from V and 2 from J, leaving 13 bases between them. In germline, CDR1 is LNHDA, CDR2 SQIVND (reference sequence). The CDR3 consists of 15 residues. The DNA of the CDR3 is TGTGCCAGTAGTATGAGGCAGGGGCGAAACTATGGCTACACCTTC. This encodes CASSMRQGRNYGYTF. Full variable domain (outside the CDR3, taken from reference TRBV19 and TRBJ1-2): DGGITQSPKYLFRKEGQNVTLSCEQNLNHDAMYWYRQDPGQGLRLIYYSQIVNDFQKGDIAEGYSVSREKKESFPLTVTSAQKNPTAFYLCASSMRQGRNYGYTFGSGTRLTVV.

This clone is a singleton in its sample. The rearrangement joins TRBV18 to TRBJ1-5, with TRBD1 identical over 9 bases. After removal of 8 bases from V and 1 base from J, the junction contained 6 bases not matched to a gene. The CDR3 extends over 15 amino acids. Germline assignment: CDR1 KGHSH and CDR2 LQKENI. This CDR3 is CASAKQGASNQPQHF. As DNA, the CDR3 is TGTGCCAGCGCAAAACAGGGGGCAAGCAATCAGCCCCAGCATTTT. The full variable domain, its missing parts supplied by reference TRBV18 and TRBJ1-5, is NAGVMQNPRHLVRRRGQEARLRCSPMKGHSHVYWYRQLPEEGLKFMVYLQKENIIDESGMPKERFSAEFPKEGPSILRIQQVVRGDSAAYFCASAKQGASNQPQHFGDGTRLSIL.

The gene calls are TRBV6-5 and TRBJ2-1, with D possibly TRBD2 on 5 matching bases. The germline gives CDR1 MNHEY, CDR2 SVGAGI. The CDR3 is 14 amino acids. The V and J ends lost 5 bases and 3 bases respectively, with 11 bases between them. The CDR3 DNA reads TGTGCCAGCAGTCCAAGCGGAATCTACAATGAGCAGTTCTTC. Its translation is CASSPSGIYNEQFF.

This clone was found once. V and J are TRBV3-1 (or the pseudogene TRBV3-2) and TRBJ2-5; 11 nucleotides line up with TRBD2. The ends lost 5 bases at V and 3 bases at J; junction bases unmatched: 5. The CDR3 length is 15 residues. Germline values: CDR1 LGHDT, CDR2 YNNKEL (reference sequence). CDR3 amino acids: CASSSTSGDKETQYF. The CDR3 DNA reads TGTGCCAGCAGCTCGACTAGCGGGGATAAAGAGACCCAGTACTTC.

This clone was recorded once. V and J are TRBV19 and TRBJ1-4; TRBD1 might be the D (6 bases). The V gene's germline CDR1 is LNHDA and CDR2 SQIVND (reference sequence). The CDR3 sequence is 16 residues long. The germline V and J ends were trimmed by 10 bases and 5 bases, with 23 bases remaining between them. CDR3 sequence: CATNRAFGRLNEKLFF. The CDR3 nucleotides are TGTGCCACGAACAGGGCATTCGGAAGGTTGAATGAAAAACTGTTTTTT.

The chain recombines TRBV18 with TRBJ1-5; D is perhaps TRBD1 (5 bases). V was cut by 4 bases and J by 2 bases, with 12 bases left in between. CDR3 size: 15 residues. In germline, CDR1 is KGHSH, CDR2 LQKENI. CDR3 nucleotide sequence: TGTGCCAGCTCACTGGGACTCGGGGGCAATCAGCCCCAGCATTTT. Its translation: CASSLGLGGNQPQHF.

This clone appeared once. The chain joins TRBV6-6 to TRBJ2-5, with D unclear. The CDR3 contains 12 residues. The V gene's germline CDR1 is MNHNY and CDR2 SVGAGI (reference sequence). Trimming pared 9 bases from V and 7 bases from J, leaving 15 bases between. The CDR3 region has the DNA TGTGCCAGTAATTTAGCCCTCGGGACCCAGTACTTC. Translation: CASNLALGTQYF.

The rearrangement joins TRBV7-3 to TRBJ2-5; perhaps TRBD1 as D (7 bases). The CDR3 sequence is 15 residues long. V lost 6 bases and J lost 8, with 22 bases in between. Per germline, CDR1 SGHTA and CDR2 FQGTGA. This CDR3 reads CASSFTGTQGETQYF. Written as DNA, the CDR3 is TGTGCCAGCAGTTTTACCGGGACTCAGGGGGAAACCCAGTACTTC.

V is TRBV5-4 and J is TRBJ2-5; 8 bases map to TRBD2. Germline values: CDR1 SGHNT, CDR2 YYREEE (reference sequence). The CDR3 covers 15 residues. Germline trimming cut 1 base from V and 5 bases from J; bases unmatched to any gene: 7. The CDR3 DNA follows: TGTGCCAGCAGCTTGTCAAGCGGGGGCAGGGAGACCCAGTACTTC. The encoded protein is CASSLSSGGRETQYF.

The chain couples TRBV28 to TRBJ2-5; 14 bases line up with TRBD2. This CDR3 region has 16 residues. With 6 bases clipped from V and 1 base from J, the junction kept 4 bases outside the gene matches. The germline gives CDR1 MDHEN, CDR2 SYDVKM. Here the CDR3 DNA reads TGTGCCAGCAGCAGGACTAGCGGGGGGCTCCAAGAGACCCAGTACTTC. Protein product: CASSRTSGGLQETQYF.

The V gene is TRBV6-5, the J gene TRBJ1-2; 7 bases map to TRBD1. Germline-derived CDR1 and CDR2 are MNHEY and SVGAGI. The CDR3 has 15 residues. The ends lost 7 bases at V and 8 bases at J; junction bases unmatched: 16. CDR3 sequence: CASTTNRDRLVGYTF. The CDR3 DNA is TGTGCCAGCACCACGAACCGGGACAGATTAGTCGGCTACACCTTC.